The 2 T cell receptor beta chains presented below share a single source sample, sequenced in a study of T cells expressing NK-cell markers (dated by TCRdb to between 2020 and 2021). The method was 5' RACE. Data came from an Illumina HiSeq 2000. Through TCRdb reprocessing, the reads give one entry per CDR3 protein sequence; DNA is omitted. The sample's table lists a count of over 120,000 distinct CDR3 sequences. The biggest ten clones account for 12% of the sample. The specimen sequenced was blood T cells: a sorted CD56 or NKG2C T cell subset, CD4+ or CD8+ T cells, or bulk PBMC T cells (not recorded which). The receptors were gathered from a man in his late teens or twenties in good health. Donor details come from another sample of the same person, matched by shared clones.

The CDR3 sequence: CASSAGRTYSYEQYF. The chain uses TRBV2 and TRBJ2-7; TCRdb picks TRBD1, but there is no DNA to check that call. From germline, CDR1 is SNHLY and CDR2 FYNNEI. CDR3 length equals 15 residues.

The chain uses TRBV25-1 and TRBJ2-1. Germline CDR1 and CDR2: MGHDK and SYGVNS. The CDR3 consists of 15 residues. The CDR3 sequence is CASSEYARTYNEQFF.